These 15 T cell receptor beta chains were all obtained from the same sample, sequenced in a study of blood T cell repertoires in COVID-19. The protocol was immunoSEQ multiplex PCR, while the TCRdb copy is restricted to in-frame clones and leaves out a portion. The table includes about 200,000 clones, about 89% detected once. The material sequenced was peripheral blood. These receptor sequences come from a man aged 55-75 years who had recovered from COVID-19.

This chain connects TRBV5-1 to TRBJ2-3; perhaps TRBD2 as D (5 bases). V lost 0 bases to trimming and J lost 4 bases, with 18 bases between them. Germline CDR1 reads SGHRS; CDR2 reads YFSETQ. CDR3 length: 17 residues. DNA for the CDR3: TGCGCCAGCAGCTTGGCAGCGTCCCTCTTGCGGGCAGATACGCAGTATTTT. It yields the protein CASSLAASLLRADTQYF.

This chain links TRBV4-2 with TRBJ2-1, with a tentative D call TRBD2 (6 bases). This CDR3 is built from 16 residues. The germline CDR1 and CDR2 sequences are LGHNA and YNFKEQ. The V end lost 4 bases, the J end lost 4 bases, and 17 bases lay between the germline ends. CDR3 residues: CASSPRGSGSYNEQFF. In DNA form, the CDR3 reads TGTGCCAGCAGCCCCCGGGGGAGCGGTAGTTACAATGAGCAGTTCTTC.

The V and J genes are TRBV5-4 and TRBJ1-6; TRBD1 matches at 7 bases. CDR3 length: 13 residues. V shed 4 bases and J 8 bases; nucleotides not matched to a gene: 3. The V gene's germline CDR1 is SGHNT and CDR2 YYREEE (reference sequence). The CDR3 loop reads CASSQGVDSPLHF. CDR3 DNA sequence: TGTGCCAGCAGCCAGGGGGTGGATTCACCCCTCCACTTT.

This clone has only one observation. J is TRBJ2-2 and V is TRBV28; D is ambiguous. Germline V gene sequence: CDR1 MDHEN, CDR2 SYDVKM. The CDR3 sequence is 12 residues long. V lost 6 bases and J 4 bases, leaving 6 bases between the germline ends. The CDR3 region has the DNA TGTGCCAGCAGAACAAGCACCGGGGAGCTGTTTTTT. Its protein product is CASRTSTGELFF.

CDR3 nucleotides: TGTGCCAGAAGCTTGGACACAACCTATAATTCACCCCTCCACTTT. This translates into CARSLDTTYNSPLHF. The chain joins TRBV5-3 to TRBJ1-6; D unclear. TRBV5-3 is given ORF status, its function remaining uncertain. V shed 0 bases and J shed 2 bases, with 6 bases lying between them. The CDR3 is 15 residues long.

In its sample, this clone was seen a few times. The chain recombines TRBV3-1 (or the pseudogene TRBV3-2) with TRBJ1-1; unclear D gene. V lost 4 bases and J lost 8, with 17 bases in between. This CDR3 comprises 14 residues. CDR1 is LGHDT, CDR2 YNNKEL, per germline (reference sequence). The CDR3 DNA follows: TGTGCCAGCAGCCGAAGCGAGGCAGGCGGGGAAGCTTTCTTT. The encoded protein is CASSRSEAGGEAFF.

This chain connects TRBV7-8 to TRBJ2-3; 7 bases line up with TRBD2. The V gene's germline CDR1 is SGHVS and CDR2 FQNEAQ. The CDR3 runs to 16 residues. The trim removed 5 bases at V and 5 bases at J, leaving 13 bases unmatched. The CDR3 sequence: CASSQRRTSRIDTQYF. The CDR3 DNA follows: TGTGCCAGCAGCCAACGACGGACTAGTCGAATAGATACGCAGTATTTT.

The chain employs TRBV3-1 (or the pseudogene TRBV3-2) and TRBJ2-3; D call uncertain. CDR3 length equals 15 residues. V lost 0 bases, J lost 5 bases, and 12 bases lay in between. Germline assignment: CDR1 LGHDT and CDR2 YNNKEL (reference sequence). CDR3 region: CASSQEAFRQDTQYF. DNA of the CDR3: TGTGCCAGCAGCCAAGAAGCCTTCAGGCAAGATACGCAGTATTTT.

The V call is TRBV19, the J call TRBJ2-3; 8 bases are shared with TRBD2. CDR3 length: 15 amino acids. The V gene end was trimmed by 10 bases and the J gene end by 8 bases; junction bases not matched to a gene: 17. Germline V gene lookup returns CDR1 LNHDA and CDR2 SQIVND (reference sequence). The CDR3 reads CATQTSGGVSGTQYF. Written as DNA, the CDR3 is TGTGCCACCCAAACTAGCGGTGGGGTTTCGGGTACGCAGTATTTT.

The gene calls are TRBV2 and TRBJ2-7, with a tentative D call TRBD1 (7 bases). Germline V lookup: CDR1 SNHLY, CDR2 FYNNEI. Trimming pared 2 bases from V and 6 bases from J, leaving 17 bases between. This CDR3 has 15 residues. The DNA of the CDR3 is TGTGCCAGCAGTGAACAGGGGACAGAGGGGGGCGAGCAGTACTTC. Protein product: CASSEQGTEGGEQYF.

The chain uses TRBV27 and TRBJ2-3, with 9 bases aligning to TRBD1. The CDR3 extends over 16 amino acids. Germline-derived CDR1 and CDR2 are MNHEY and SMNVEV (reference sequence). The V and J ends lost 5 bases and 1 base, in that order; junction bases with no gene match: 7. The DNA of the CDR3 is TGTGCCAGCAGTCCGTCTCGACAGGGGGGCACAGATACGCAGTATTTT. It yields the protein CASSPSRQGGTDTQYF.

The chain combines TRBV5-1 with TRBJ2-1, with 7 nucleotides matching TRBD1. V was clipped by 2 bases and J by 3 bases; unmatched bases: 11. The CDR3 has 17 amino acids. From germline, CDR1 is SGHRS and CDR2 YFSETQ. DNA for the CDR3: TGCGCCAGCAGCTTACCGACAGGGCTCGAACTCTACAATGAGCAGTTCTTC. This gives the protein CASSLPTGLELYNEQFF.

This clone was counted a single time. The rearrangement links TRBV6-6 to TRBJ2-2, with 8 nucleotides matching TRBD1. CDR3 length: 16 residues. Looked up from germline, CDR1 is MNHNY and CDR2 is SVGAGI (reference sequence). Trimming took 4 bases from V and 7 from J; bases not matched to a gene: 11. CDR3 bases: TGTGCCAGCAGTTCCATATTCCAGGGGGCAGACGGGGAGCTGTTTTTT. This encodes CASSSIFQGADGELFF.

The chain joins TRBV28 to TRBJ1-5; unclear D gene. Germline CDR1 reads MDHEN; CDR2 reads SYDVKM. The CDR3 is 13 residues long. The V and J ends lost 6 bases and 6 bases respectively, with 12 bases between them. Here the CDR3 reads CASRPQARQPQHF. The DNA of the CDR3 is TGTGCCAGCAGACCCCAAGCTCGTCAGCCCCAGCATTTT. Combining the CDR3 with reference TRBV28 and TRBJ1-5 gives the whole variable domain DVKVTQSSRYLVKRTGEKVFLECVQDMDHENMFWYRQDPGLGLRLIYFSYDVKMKEKGDIPEGYSVSREKKERFSLILESASTNQTSMYLCASRPQARQPQHFGDGTRLSIL.

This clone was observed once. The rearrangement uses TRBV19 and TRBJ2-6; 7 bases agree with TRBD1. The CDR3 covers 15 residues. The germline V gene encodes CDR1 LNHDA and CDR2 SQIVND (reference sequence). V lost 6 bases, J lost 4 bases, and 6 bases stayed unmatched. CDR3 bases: TGTGCCAGTAGCCTCGACAGGGCGGGGGCCAACGTCCTGACTTTC. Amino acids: CASSLDRAGANVLTF.